This T cell receptor beta chain is from a study of molecular identifiers for immune sequencing clone quantification. RNA fractions of 10%, 30% or 50% and roughly 19,000 to 1,000,000 sorted cells were the source of naive CD8 libraries. Researchers sorted naive CD8 T cells as cells that were CD8+CD4-CCR7+CD45RA+. Germline V gene sequence: CDR1 SGDLS, CDR2 YYNGEE. This CDR3 contains 12 residues. V was shortened by 4 bases and J by 6 bases, with 11 bases between the two germline ends. This clonotype is termed medium-sized. The antigen is not known. One entry per CDR3 protein results from TCRdb running MiXCR on the PCR reads. This sample has about 8,400 distinct CDR3 sequences, with 35% found just once. Study-level results: Clones that had above 20 RNA copies took up over 98% of effector molecules but under 1% in naive cells.

The V and J genes are TRBV9 and TRBJ2-7; a possible D gene is TRBD1 (5 bases). This sequence was found in a human donor in good health. Some libraries in this study had Jurkat cell RNA spiked in. Specimen: naive CD8+ T cells from blood, with Jurkat cell RNA spiked in. Subset of the sample: FACS-sorted CD8+CD4-CCR7+CD45RA+ naive T cells. CDR3 loop: CASSPHRGEQYF. The CDR3 DNA sequence: TGTGCCAGCAGCCCTCATAGGGGCGAGCAGTACTTC. Filled out from reference TRBV9 and TRBJ2-7, the complete variable domain reads DSGVTQTPKHLITATGQRVTLRCSPRSGDLSVYWYQQSLDQGLQFLIQYYNGEERAKGNILERFSAQQFPDLHSELNLSSLELGDSALYFCASSPHRGEQYFGPGTRLTVT.